This T cell receptor (beta chain) was sequenced in a study of blood T cell repertoires in COVID-19. Profiled with immunoSEQ multiplex PCR; TCRdb holds only in-frame clones, not every one. The data contain fewer than 350,000 clones, roughly 88% of them singletons. The receptor's source is a man aged 25 to 40 who had recovered from COVID-19. The specimen was PBMCs or T cells enriched from blood (not recorded which).

CDR3 region: CASSLFVGGTETQYF. CDR3 coding DNA: TGTGCCAGCAGCTTATTCGTCGGGGGAACAGAGACCCAGTACTTC. The chain combines TRBV7-9 with TRBJ2-5, with D possibly TRBD2 on 6 matching bases. Looked up from germline, CDR1 is SEHNR and CDR2 is FQNEAQ (reference sequence). The CDR3 covers 15 residues. V shed 2 bases and J shed 4 bases, with 14 bases lying between them.